The 21 T cell receptor beta chains presented below share a single source sample, sequenced in a study of spatial heterogeneity in lung cancer. Time point indicated: sample taken at primary tumor resection. In TCRdb, the 5' RACE reads were re-called with MiXCR into one record per CDR3 protein. In the table there are around 500 distinct CDR3 sequences, roughly 15% of which are singletons. The specimen was normal lung tissue next to the tumor, collected at surgery. The receptors derive from a male donor with early-stage non-small cell lung cancer.

This clonotype turned up a few times. This beta chain was picked up by a library intended for alpha chains and is off target, so its count carries little meaning. This sequence joins TRBV19 and TRBJ2-1; 10 nucleotides match TRBD2. Germline CDR1 and CDR2: LNHDA and SQIVND (reference sequence). This CDR3 comprises 16 residues. Trimming removed 6 bases from V and 0 bases from J; junction bases left unmatched: 5. The CDR3 protein is CASSLLAGSSYNEQFF. CDR3 sequence (DNA): TGTGCCAGTAGCCTACTAGCGGGGAGCTCCTACAATGAGCAGTTCTTC.

This clonotype is large by share. Since it is a stray read in a library aimed at alpha chains, this beta chain has a size that is not meaningful. The chain carries TRBV5-1 and TRBJ1-1; D is perhaps TRBD1 (5 bases). Germline V gene lookup returns CDR1 SGHRS and CDR2 YFSETQ. V was pared by 4 bases and J by 0 bases, with 13 bases between. This CDR3 is built from 15 residues. CDR3 DNA sequence: TGCGCCAGCAGCCCGTCGACAGAACTGAACACTGAAGCTTTCTTT. As protein: CASSPSTELNTEAFF.

Judged by abundance, this clonotype is large. Since the library was made to target alpha chains, this beta chain is a stray read and its abundance is not meaningful. This chain connects TRBV11-2 to TRBJ2-7; D gene unclear. The CDR3 spans 11 residues. The V gene's germline CDR1 is SGHAT and CDR2 FQNNGV. V lost 2 bases, J lost 3 bases, and 2 bases lay in between. CDR3 sequence (DNA): TGTGCCAGCAGCTTAATCTACGAGCAGTACTTC. It is translated as CASSLIYEQYF.

Of note for this clonotype: This beta chain slipped into a library made for alpha chains as a stray read, so its size is not meaningful. CDR3 region: CASSYQGRADTGELFF. Written as DNA, the CDR3 is TGTGCCAGCAGTTACCAGGGCAGGGCGGACACCGGGGAGCTGTTTTTT. This chain connects TRBV6-2 or TRBV6-3 to TRBJ2-2; TRBD1 is a possible D gene (5 bases). Trimming took off 2 bases at V and 3 bases at J, with 13 bases between the two ends. CDR1 MNHEY and CDR2 SVGEGT come from the germline V gene. The CDR3 is 16 amino acids.

Turning to this clonotype: This beta chain lies outside the target of a library built for alpha chains; its clone size means little. The chain recombines TRBV28 with TRBJ2-1, with 8 bases that match TRBD1. The CDR3 spans 14 residues. V dropped 5 bases and J dropped 6; count of bases not matched to a gene: 6. Looked up from germline, CDR1 is MDHEN and CDR2 is SYDVKM. The CDR3 region has the DNA TGTGCCAGCAGTGGCAGGGGGCCTCTCAATGAGCAGTTCTTC. Residues: CASSGRGPLNEQFF. The full variable domain, rest sourced from reference TRBV28 and TRBJ2-1, is DVKVTQSSRYLVKRTGEKVFLECVQDMDHENMFWYRQDPGLGLRLIYFSYDVKMKEKGDIPEGYSVSREKKERFSLILESASTNQTSMYLCASSGRGPLNEQFFGPGTRLTVL.

In regard to this clonotype: The library was prepared for alpha chains; this beta chain is a stray read, so its frequency means little. The chain combines TRBV10-3 with TRBJ2-1, with D possibly TRBD2 on 6 matching bases. Germline CDR1 is ENHRY and CDR2 is SYGVKD. Between the trimmed V and J ends, which lost 6 bases and 4 bases, there was a span of 10 bases. The CDR3 loop spans 13 amino acids. CDR3 protein: CAIRTTSYNEQFF. The CDR3 nucleotides are TGTGCCATCAGGACGACTAGTTACAATGAGCAGTTCTTC.

Remarks on this clonotype: In a library made to pick up alpha chains, this beta chain is a stray read with a size that means little. V gene TRBV7-3 combines with J gene TRBJ1-2; the D gene is possibly TRBD1 (5 bases). The CDR3 consists of 13 residues. Germline assignment: CDR1 SGHTA and CDR2 FQGTGA. Trimming removed 5 bases from V and 0 bases from J, with 7 bases in between. The CDR3 region is CASSMGANYGYTF. Written as DNA, the CDR3 is TGTGCCAGCAGCATGGGGGCTAACTATGGCTACACCTTC.

By its share, this clonotype is large. This beta chain lies outside the target of a library built for alpha chains; its clone size means little. This chain joins TRBV5-1 and TRBJ2-6, with 9 positions matching TRBD1. The V gene's germline CDR1 is SGHRS and CDR2 YFSETQ. The CDR3 covers 19 residues. V trimming: 1 base; J trimming: 0 bases; junction bases outside the gene matches: 8. Written as DNA, the CDR3 is TGCGCCAGCAGCTTGTCCCCCGGGACAGGGATCTCTGGGGCCAACGTCCTGACTTTC. Translated: CASSLSPGTGISGANVLTF.

Of note for this clonotype: This beta chain is off target for a library built for alpha chains, so its abundance means little. The J gene is TRBJ2-5, the V gene TRBV11-2, with D unclear. The CDR3 runs 15 residues. Trimming shortened V by 0 bases and J by 5 bases, and 13 bases separated the two germline ends. Germline CDR1 and CDR2: SGHAT and FQNNGV. DNA of the CDR3: TGTGCCAGCAGCTTAGATTGGGGTTTGCGGGAGACCCAGTACTTC. Its translation is CASSLDWGLRETQYF.

In regard to this clonotype: For a library built for alpha chains, this beta chain is a stray read; little rests on its size. The rearrangement links TRBV25-1 to TRBJ2-7; 9 bases agree with TRBD1. CDR1 is MGHDK, CDR2 SYGVNS, per germline. The CDR3 consists of 13 residues. Trimming took 4 bases from V and 6 from J; bases not matched to a gene: 4. The CDR3 is CASSGTGAGEQYF. Written as DNA, the CDR3 is TGTGCCAGCAGTGGGACAGGGGCGGGCGAGCAGTACTTC.

About this clonotype itself: This beta chain is a stray read from a library made for alpha chains; its abundance is not meaningful. The V call is TRBV4-1, the J call TRBJ2-3, with a weak D call TRBD1 (6 bases). Between the trimmed V and J ends, which lost 5 bases and 5 bases, there was a span of 29 bases. The CDR3 has 19 amino acids. CDR1 and CDR2 from the germline V gene are MGHRA and YSYEKL. The CDR3 loop reads CASSTPSRGLGADRDTQYF. CDR3 DNA: TGCGCCAGCAGCACCCCCTCGCGTGGACTGGGGGCTGATAGAGATACGCAGTATTTT.

As regards this clonotype: Because this beta chain is a stray read in a library intended to capture alpha chains, its abundance should not be given much weight. The chain uses TRBV7-8 and TRBJ2-5, with TRBD2 as a possible D gene (7 bases). With 2 bases removed from V and 4 bases from J, the gap between germline ends came to 11 bases. This CDR3 has 14 amino acids. The V gene's germline CDR1 is SGHVS and CDR2 FQNEAQ. The CDR3 sequence is CASSLKGGRETQYF. The CDR3 coding sequence is TGTGCCAGCAGCTTAAAGGGGGGGCGAGAGACCCAGTACTTC. The full variable domain, its missing parts supplied by reference TRBV7-8 and TRBJ2-5, is GAGVSQSPRYKVAKRGQDVALRCDPISGHVSLFWYQQALGQGPEFLTYFQNEAQLDKSGLPSDRFFAERPEGSVSTLKIQRTQQEDSAVYLCASSLKGGRETQYFGPGTRLLVL.

In regard to this clonotype: A library prepared for alpha chains yielded this beta chain as an off-target read; its size is of little meaning. This chain joins TRBV10-3 and TRBJ2-5, with 16 bases identical to TRBD2. Looked up from germline, CDR1 is ENHRY and CDR2 is SYGVKD. The CDR3 is made up of 20 amino acids. After removal of 5 bases from V and 4 bases from J, the junction contained 16 bases not matched to a gene. The CDR3: CAISLHPGTSGRDRTETQYF. In DNA, the CDR3 is TGTGCCATCAGTCTTCATCCCGGGACTAGCGGGAGGGATAGGACAGAGACCCAGTACTTC.

In its sample, this clonotype ranks as large. The size of this beta chain means little, since it is a stray read in a library made for alpha chains. The V and J genes are TRBV6-5 and TRBJ2-5; the match to TRBD2 covers 7 bases. This CDR3 region has 15 residues. J was trimmed by 1 base and V by 6 bases; bases with no gene match: 8. CDR1 is MNHEY and CDR2 is SVGAGI in the germline V gene. The CDR3 DNA reads TGTGCCAGCAGGTCTGACGGGAGGTTCCAAGAGACCCAGTACTTC. Amino acids: CASRSDGRFQETQYF.

This clonotype has just a few counts. As an off-target read in a library built for alpha chains, this beta chain has a frequency of little significance. The genes are TRBV30 and TRBJ2-2; no firm D call. V gave up 0 bases and J gave up 8 bases, with 4 bases separating them. Germline CDR1 is GTSNPN and CDR2 is SVGIG (reference sequence). This CDR3 has 11 residues. CDR3 loop: CAWSVGGELFF. In nucleotides, the CDR3 is TGTGCCTGGAGTGTAGGAGGGGAGCTGTTTTTT.

In its sample, this clonotype ranks as large. The library was built for alpha chains, so this beta chain is an off-target read and its size means little. V and J are TRBV11-1 and TRBJ2-7, with TRBD2 identical over 9 bases. Germline V gene data show CDR1 as SGHAT and CDR2 as FQDESV (reference sequence). The junction had 6 bases not matched to a gene; V was cut back by 2 bases and J by 7 bases. The CDR3 has 14 amino acids. The CDR3: CASSLRASGTEQYF. The CDR3 DNA reads as TGTGCCAGCAGCTTACGGGCTAGCGGGACTGAGCAGTACTTC. Supplemented by reference TRBV11-1 and TRBJ2-7, the full variable domain reads EAEVAQSPRYKITEKSQAVAFWCDPISGHATLYWYRQILGQGPELLVQFQDESVVDDSQLPKDRFSAERLKGVDSTLKIQPAELGDSAMYLCASSLRASGTEQYFGPGTRLTVT.

By share, this clonotype counts as large. In a library made to pick up alpha chains, this beta chain is a stray read with a size that means little. The V call is TRBV29-1, the J call TRBJ2-5, with D possibly being TRBD1 (6 bases). The CDR3 is 13 amino acids. Trimming stripped 3 bases from V and 3 bases from J, with 11 bases between. Germline CDR1 reads SQVTM; CDR2 reads ANQGSEA. The CDR3 DNA is TGCAGCGTTGAGACCGGGACAAAAGAGACCCAGTACTTC. Amino acid sequence: CSVETGTKETQYF.

A note on this clonotype: This beta chain is a stray read from a library made for alpha chains; its abundance is not meaningful. This chain uses TRBV30 with TRBJ2-7, with 9 bases fitting TRBD1. CDR3 length: 15 residues. V trimming: 5 bases; J trimming: 3 bases; junction bases outside the gene matches: 11. Germline CDR1 reads GTSNPN; CDR2 reads SVGIG (reference sequence). CDR3 nucleotide sequence: TGTGCCTGGTCCCCGGGACAGGGTATAGTCTACGAGCAGTACTTC. Residues: CAWSPGQGIVYEQYF.

Remarks on this clonotype: For a library built for alpha chains, this beta chain is a stray read; little rests on its size. This chain connects TRBV29-1 to TRBJ2-1; 10 nucleotides agree with TRBD2. This CDR3 is 12 amino acids long. CDR1 is SQVTM, CDR2 ANQGSEA, per germline. The V and J ends lost 6 bases and 6 bases, in that order; junction bases with no gene match: 2. CDR3 protein: CSVRTSGNEQFF. As DNA, the CDR3 is TGCAGCGTACGGACTAGCGGCAATGAGCAGTTCTTC.

A note on this clonotype: The library was built for alpha chains, so this beta chain is an off-target read and its size means little. The chain joins TRBV5-1 to TRBJ1-5; TRBD1 might be the D (6 bases). The CDR3 is made up of 15 amino acids. Germline CDR1 and CDR2: SGHRS and YFSETQ. V was trimmed by 0 bases and J by 5 bases, leaving 12 bases between them. The CDR3 sequence is CASSLDHPGDQPQHF. The CDR3 nucleotides read TGCGCCAGCAGCTTGGACCACCCAGGGGATCAGCCCCAGCATTTT.

This clonotype has more than one count but fewer than ten. With the library built for alpha chains, this beta chain is off target and its frequency is not meaningful. The chain uses TRBV11-2 and TRBJ2-7; D may correspond to TRBD1 or TRBD2 (5 bases each). This CDR3 contains 14 residues. The germline V and J ends were trimmed by 6 bases and 7 bases, with 19 bases remaining between them. Germline V gene lookup returns CDR1 SGHAT and CDR2 FQNNGV. CDR3 loop: CASRSTGTSGEQYF. CDR3 bases: TGTGCCAGCAGGTCTACGGGGACGTCGGGGGAGCAGTACTTC.